There are many counts of the clone carrying this T cell receptor beta chain. Its target is unknown. This specimen comes from a study of identical twins. Study-level results: One should note that invariant MAIT and iNKT cells could partly confound zero-insertion analyses. Insertion counts were lower in abundant cord blood beta clonotypes, a trend that memory repertoires did not show.

This CDR3 contains 14 residues. J lost 2 bases, V lost 5 bases, and 5 bases had no gene match. cDNA carried unique molecular identifiers, and a universal primer site was added by template switching. MiXCR, run by TCRdb on the 5' RACE reads, gives a single entry per CDR3 protein. The data show hundreds of thousands of distinct CDR3 sequences, more than 6.5% seen once. Another study also made use of these data, one on yellow fever vaccine responses in identical twins.

Sample: memory (CD45RO+) T cells sorted from blood. The receptor's source is a woman between 18 and 29 years old in good health. The rearrangement links TRBV12-3 or TRBV12-4 to TRBJ1-2; 7 positions agree with TRBD1. CDR3 coding DNA: TGTGCCAGCAGTCGCAAGACAGGGAACTATGGCTACACCTTC. Translation: CASSRKTGNYGYTF.